This TCR beta chain originates from a study of T cell responses to AZD1222 COVID-19 vaccine. Findings of the study overall: At 160-218 and 743-854, vaccine-associated CD4 TCRs were dominant, and they spanned spike. Seropositivity was recorded at baseline in only six AZD1222 recipients. The study sampled repertoires only after the peak T cell response.

TCRdb keeps only in-frame clones here, not all; method: immunoSEQ multiplex PCR. The sample has around 140,000 clones, 70% to 90% seen once; the top ten hold around 8%. Regarding this clone: Its antigen is as yet unknown.

This specimen consisted of peripheral blood, obtained on day 0 of AZD1222 vaccination. This receptor was identified in an adult in good health.

CDR3 amino acids: CASSEQTVEYF. CDR3 in DNA: TGTGCCAGCAGTGAACAGACCGTTGAGTACTTC. V gene TRBV2 combines with J gene TRBJ2-4, with D unclear. The CDR3 totals 11 residues. The germline gives CDR1 SNHLY, CDR2 FYNNEI. V was pared by 2 bases and J by 14 bases, with 10 bases between.